These 2 T cell receptor beta chains were all obtained from the same sample, sequenced in a study of T-cell reconstitution after alpha-beta-depleted transplantation in children. TCRbeta library construction was performed incorporating unique molecular identifiers. TCRdb fed the PCR reads into MiXCR, producing one record per CDR3 protein. Counted here are approximately 240,000 distinct CDR3 sequences, approximately 11% occurring once; the ten biggest clones make up 28%. Sequenced material: PBMCs, taken before TCRalphabeta/CD19-depleted stem cell transplant. These receptors all come from a child less than two years old with acute myeloid leukemia, due to receive a stem cell transplant.

This clonotype was counted ten times or more. CDR3 region: CASSQRPYGNEQYF. CDR3 nucleotide sequence: TGCGCCAGCAGCCAACGTCCCTACGGGAACGAGCAGTACTTC. The chain uses TRBV4-1 and TRBJ2-7; a weak D match, TRBD2 (5 bases). Germline V lookup: CDR1 MGHRA, CDR2 YSYEKL. This CDR3 has 14 amino acids. The V gene lost 2 bases and the J gene lost 5 bases, with 13 bases spanning the gap.

This clonotype showed up many times. The gene calls are TRBV2 and TRBJ2-5; D is unresolved. V dropped 2 bases and J dropped 0 bases, with 7 bases sitting between them. This CDR3 has 14 amino acids. Per germline, CDR1 SNHLY and CDR2 FYNNEI. CDR3 DNA: TGTGCCAGCAGTGAATTTGAGTACCAAGAGACCCAGTACTTC. Translation gives CASSEFEYQETQYF.